What follows is one T cell receptor beta chain and its context. Healthy individuals of Caucasian origin from Russia, aged roughly 6 to 90, served as donors. V was cut by 4 bases and J by 5 bases, with 14 bases left in between. CDR3 length: 14 amino acids. Looked up from germline, CDR1 is MGHDK and CDR2 is SYGVNS. The data are from a study of blood T cells in healthy people across ages. A second PCR of 7 to 11 cycles used a sample-barcoded 5' primer and a J-beta primer mix. MiXCR, applied by TCRdb to the 5' RACE reads, yields one record per CDR3 protein. The table includes 700,000 or so distinct CDR3 sequences, about 20% detected once.

Material: blood. The rearrangement uses TRBV25-1 and TRBJ2-5, with D unresolved. This clonotype originated in a man between 65 and 85 years old in good health. The CDR3 loop is CASSAYTGWETQYF. CDR3 sequence (DNA): TGTGCCAGCAGTGCCTATACCGGCTGGGAGACCCAGTACTTC. Full variable domain (rest looked up from reference TRBV25-1 and TRBJ2-5): EADIYQTPRYLVIGTGKKITLECSQTMGHDKMYWYQQDPGMELHLIHYSYGVNSTEKGDLSSESTVSRIRTEHFPLTLESARPSHTSQYLCASSAYTGWETQYFGPGTRLLVL.